A single T cell receptor beta chain is shown here with its context. Assay: immunoSEQ multiplex PCR; the TCRdb copy retains only in-frame clones and omits some. The table lists tens of thousands of clones, about 90% of them singletons. The record originates from a study of OX40 agonist ivuxolimab in advanced cancers. Patients with autoimmune history or systemic immunosuppression were excluded. This receptor was taken from an adult with an advanced solid tumor such as melanoma, head and neck, liver or kidney cancer. Source: CD4+ or CD8+ T cells sorted from blood, taken in a trial of the OX40 agonist ivuxolimab.

In DNA form, the CDR3 reads TGTGCCAGCAGGGGACAGCGAGGAACAGATACGCAGTATTTT. Translating gives CASRGQRGTDTQYF. This chain connects TRBV7-9 to TRBJ2-3; 7 bases are a match to TRBD1. Germline CDR1 reads SEHNR; CDR2 reads FQNEAQ (reference sequence). V shed 6 bases and J 3 bases; nucleotides not matched to a gene: 6. The CDR3 is 14 residues long.